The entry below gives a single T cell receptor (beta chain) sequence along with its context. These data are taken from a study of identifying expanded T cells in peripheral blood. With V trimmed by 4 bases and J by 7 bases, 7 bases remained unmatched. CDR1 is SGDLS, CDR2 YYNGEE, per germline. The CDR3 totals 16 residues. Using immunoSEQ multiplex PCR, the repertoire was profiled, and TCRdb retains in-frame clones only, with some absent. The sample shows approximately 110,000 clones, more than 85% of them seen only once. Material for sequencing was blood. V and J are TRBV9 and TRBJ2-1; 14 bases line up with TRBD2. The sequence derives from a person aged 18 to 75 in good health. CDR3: CASSPGLAGGRNEQFF. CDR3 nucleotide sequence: TGTGCCAGCAGCCCAGGACTAGCGGGGGGCCGGAATGAGCAGTTCTTC.